This is a list of T cell receptor beta chains from one sample in a study of T cell changes during pregnancy in multiple sclerosis. The data were produced by immunoSEQ multiplex PCR, yet TCRdb's version contains in-frame clones alone and is incomplete. The sample lists about 70,000 clones; just over 90% were seen once. This sample comprised peripheral blood, obtained in the second trimester of pregnancy. The receptors were sampled from a female donor in good health, enrolled as a control in a pregnancy study. The CDR3 runs from the conserved cysteine through the conserved F or W.

TRBV18	TRBJ1-2	CASSPTGEPYGYTF
TRBV6-6	TRBJ1-1	CASSSQRTVGTEAFF
TRBV4-2	TRBJ2-1	CASSQASSRVNNEQFF
TRBV30	TRBJ1-1	CAWSVNPRRDRAFF
TRBV5-8	TRBJ1-1	CASSAGGATEAFF
TRBV6-1	TRBJ2-5	CASRTGGPNVETQYF
TRBV7-3	TRBJ2-2	CASSLWPSGGQNTGELFF
TRBV2	TRBJ2-4	CASTPDTRTVWHF
TRBV30	TRBJ1-1	CAWSLPGTGNTEAFF
TRBV7-9	TRBJ1-3	CASSLVGKNYTIYF
TRBV5-1	TRBJ1-3	CASSPESLGNTIYF
TRBV6-1	TRBJ2-7	CASSDSSQAGPRNEQYF
TRBV7-2	TRBJ2-7	CASSFGSGGYEQYF
TRBV18	TRBJ1-1	CASSVVSGPDTEAFF
TRBV6-5	TRBJ1-1	CASSYFSSGTEAFF
TRBV27	TRBJ1-2	CASSLSEDYYGYTF
TRBV5-4	TRBJ2-2	CASSSGTGGAGELFF
TRBV7-9	TRBJ1-2	CASSPTGQGRFYGYTF
TRBV15	TRBJ2-7	CATSSLVGTGLEQYF
TRBV7-9	TRBJ2-2	CASSSSRDRTYPNTGELFF
TRBV2	TRBJ2-7	CASRERLAGALSYEQYF
TRBV11-3	TRBJ2-1	CASSLGTSLCEQFF
TRBV5-1	TRBJ1-6	CASSLVGEKSDSPLHF
TRBV7-9	TRBJ1-4	CASSRRQGGEKLFF
TRBV29-1	TRBJ1-2	CSVGGELGGYGYTF
TRBV21-1	TRBJ1-2	CASSKAGTGNYYGYTF
TRBV7-9	TRBJ2-3	CASSLVAAAGGTDTQYF
TRBV2	TRBJ2-5	CAGGTTRETQYF
TRBV6-1	TRBJ1-3	CASSDQKSSGNTIYF
TRBV7-9	TRBJ2-7	CASSLSGYEQYF
TRBV11-2	TRBJ2-1	CASSLGVSSSEQFF
TRBV7-2	TRBJ2-1	CASSLRPSGGNEQFF
TRBV5-6	TRBJ2-7	CASSSSGQKPPYEQYF
TRBV7-6	TRBJ1-1	CASSLSVGGGLGTEAFF
TRBV4-3	TRBJ1-2	CASSRQGNYGYTF
TRBV7-6	TRBJ1-1	CASTEEGTPMNTEAFF
TRBV19	TRBJ2-5	CASSLGSPGRETQYF
TRBV5-4	TRBJ1-4	CASSDRDKATNEKLFF
TRBV15	TRBJ1-2	CATGRGLFYGYTF
TRBV7-7	TRBJ1-2	CASSFSGGDYGYTF
TRBV18	TRBJ2-7	CASSPPSGSYEQYF
TRBV28	TRBJ1-4	CASSTTVQGEKLFF
TRBV2	TRBJ2-4	CASRTANLAKNIQYF
TRBV29-1	TRBJ2-5	CSVVLETQYF